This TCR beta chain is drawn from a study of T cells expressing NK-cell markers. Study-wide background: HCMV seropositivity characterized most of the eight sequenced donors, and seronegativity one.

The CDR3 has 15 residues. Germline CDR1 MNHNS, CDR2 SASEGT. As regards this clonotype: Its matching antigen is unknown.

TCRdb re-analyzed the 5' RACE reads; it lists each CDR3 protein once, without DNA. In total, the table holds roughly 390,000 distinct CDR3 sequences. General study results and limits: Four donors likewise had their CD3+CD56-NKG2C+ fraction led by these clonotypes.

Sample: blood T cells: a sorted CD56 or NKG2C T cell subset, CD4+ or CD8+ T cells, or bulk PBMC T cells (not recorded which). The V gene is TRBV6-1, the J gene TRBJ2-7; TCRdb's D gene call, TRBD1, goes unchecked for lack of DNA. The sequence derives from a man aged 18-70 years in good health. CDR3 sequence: CASSELQGSAYEQYF.